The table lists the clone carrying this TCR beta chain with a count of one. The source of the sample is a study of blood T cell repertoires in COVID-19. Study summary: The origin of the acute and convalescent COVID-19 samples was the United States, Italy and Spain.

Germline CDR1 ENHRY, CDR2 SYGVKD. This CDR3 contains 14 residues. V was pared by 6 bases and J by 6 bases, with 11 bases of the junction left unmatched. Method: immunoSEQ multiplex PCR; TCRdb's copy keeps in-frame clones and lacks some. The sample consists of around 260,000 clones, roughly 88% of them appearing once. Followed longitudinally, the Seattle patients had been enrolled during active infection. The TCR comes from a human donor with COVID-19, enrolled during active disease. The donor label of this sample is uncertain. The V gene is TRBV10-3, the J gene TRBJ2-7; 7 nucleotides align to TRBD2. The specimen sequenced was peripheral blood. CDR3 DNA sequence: TGTGCCATCAGCACCGGGACTACCACTAGCGAGCAGTACTTC. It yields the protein CAISTGTTTSEQYF.